This T cell receptor beta chain was found in a study of OX40 agonist ivuxolimab in advanced cancers. About the investigation overall: The costimulatory receptor OX40 (CD134) was targeted by ivuxolimab, a fully human IgG2 agonistic monoclonal antibody. Of the approximately 50 dose-escalation patients, hepatocellular carcinoma was present in approximately 20, melanoma in approximately 15, renal cell carcinoma in 9 and head and neck cancer in 9. In the dose-escalation cohort, 82.7% of patients were male, and the mean age was around 60 years, with a range of roughly 20 to 85. The monotherapy dose-escalation portion (N ≈ 56 patients) of the phase I ivuxolimab trial is reported in the paper. Partial responses were achieved by three dose-escalation patients, of whom one had hepatocellular carcinoma and two had cutaneous melanoma. Peripheral TCRbeta sequencing was intended to test whether TCR sequence diversity was altered and clonal T-cell expansion was caused by ivuxolimab. Patients were allowed to have had prior anti-PD-1, anti-PD-L1 or anti-CTLA-4 therapy, and 30% to 50% of the dose-escalation patients had previously received checkpoint inhibitors. Intravenous ivuxolimab was administered to patients every 2 weeks at six dose levels: 0.01, 0.1, 0.3, 1.5, 3 and 10 mg/kg. The investigation overall reported the following: Low levels of normalized T-cell clonal expansion were also seen in some patients who did not respond. In the 0.1-3.0 mg/kg groups, partial responders were among the patients with the lowest normalized peripheral clonal expansion, particularly in CD8+ T cells. After ivuxolimab, CD8+ T cells had more expanded clones than CD4+ T cells on average. Antigen specificity was not determined for the clonally expanded peripheral T cells. At doses of 0.1 to 3.0 mg/kg, clonal expansion of both CD4+ and CD8+ blood T cells was observed from baseline to week 6.

A word on this clone: Which antigen it targets is not known. Base qualities were left out, and no much larger clone turns up one base away. This specimen includes other DNA sequences encoding the same CDR3.

Genomic DNA was isolated from the sorted cells so that the TCRbeta CDR3 region could be sequenced. The immunoSEQ Assay was used to sequence the TCRbeta CDR3 regions. TCRdb took over this immuneACCESS table, retaining in-frame rearrangements with V and J assigned. Such tables are incomplete; in checked studies, under half of the missing clones stem from an unresolved V gene, and the remainder is unexplained. This sample lists tens of thousands of clones; approximately 94% were detected once. The ten most abundant clones make up around 10% of the sample. Based on the germline V gene (reference sequence), the CDR1 and CDR2 sequences are SEHNR and FQNEAQ. From V the trimming removes 1 base and from J it removes 1 base, while the gene matches leave 0 bases of the junction unaccounted for. The CDR3, from cysteine to phenylalanine, totals 14 residues. CDR3 DNA only is kept here, 42 bases in frame from base 1.

The trial excluded patients who had a history of autoimmune disease or who were on systemic immunosuppression. Peripheral blood for TCR sequencing was collected from all dose cohorts at baseline, on cycle 4 day 1, and on cycle 7 day 1. Samples came from an open-label, multicenter, first-in-human phase I dose-escalation trial of ivuxolimab. The trial enrolled adults with locally advanced or metastatic head and neck squamous cell, hepatocellular, melanoma or renal cell carcinoma. Before TCR sequencing, CD4+ T cells and CD8+ T cells were sorted from peripheral blood as separate populations. Sequencing was performed on CD4+ or CD8+ T cells sorted from blood, taken in a trial of the OX40 agonist ivuxolimab. The V and J genes are TRBV7-9 and TRBJ1-1; TRBD1 matches 7 bases in the middle. The source of this sequence is an adult with an advanced solid tumor such as melanoma, head and neck, liver or kidney cancer. The nucleotides are TGTGCCAGCAGCTTAGGACAGGGGAACACTGAAGCTTTCTTT. It translates as CASSLGQGNTEAFF.